This T cell receptor beta chain was identified in a study of T cell changes during pregnancy in multiple sclerosis. The V gene's germline CDR1 is SGDLS and CDR2 YYNGEE. The CDR3 has 14 residues. After removal of 0 bases from V and 3 bases from J, the junction contained 2 bases not matched to a gene. Generated by immunoSEQ multiplex PCR, the TCRdb table keeps only in-frame clones and is missing some. The data contain around 100,000 clones, 91% of them singletons. The chain recombines TRBV9 with TRBJ2-5, with TRBD2 identical over 7 bases. The input for sequencing was peripheral blood, taken in the second trimester of pregnancy. This TCR came from a female donor with multiple sclerosis, enrolled in a pregnancy study. CDR3 nucleotide sequence: TGTGCCAGCAGCGTAGCCGGGGGGAAAGAGACCCAGTACTTC. Translation gives CASSVAGGKETQYF.